This section outlines one T cell receptor beta chain sequence together with its context. The germline V gene encodes CDR1 SGHAT and CDR2 FQNNGV. Trimming pared 4 bases from V and 4 bases from J, leaving 10 bases between. This CDR3 contains 13 residues. This sample was included in a study of blood T cell repertoires in COVID-19. On the study more broadly: Samples came from the United States, Italy and Spain, spanning acute and convalescent COVID-19. Nucleic acid was either cDNA or gDNA, and it came from T cells, B-cell-depleted T cells, or PBMCs.

Patients in Seattle were enrolled during active infection, then followed longitudinally. In the original analysis: For nucleated cells, counts were estimated from reference gene primer amplification. Some clones are missing from TCRdb's copy, which holds only in-frame ones; the method was immunoSEQ multiplex PCR. That table furnishes V, J and clone size, whereas the DNA furnished D and trimming. This sample yields roughly 99,000 clones, of which roughly 88% are seen a single time; 2.1% belongs to the top ten. The V and J genes are TRBV11-2 and TRBJ1-1, with D maybe TRBD1 (6 bases). The sequenced material came from peripheral blood. The source of this sequence is a man in his fifties or sixties with COVID-19, enrolled during active disease. The CDR3 is CASSSSRGTEAFF. For the CDR3, the DNA is TGTGCCAGCAGCTCCTCCAGGGGCACTGAAGCTTTCTTT.